Listed below are T cell receptor beta chains from one sample, sequenced in a study of CD8 T cells in Susac syndrome. TCRdb re-called the immunoSEQ multiplex PCR reads through MiXCR, storing one row per CDR3 protein. The sample includes some 450,000 distinct CDR3 sequences, approximately 89% seen only once; the top ten take approximately 0.11%. Sequences were obtained from CD8+ T cells from PBMCs. Source of these receptors: a human donor with multiple sclerosis. Each CDR3 is given with its conserved first and last residue. D genes are given only for firm matches. Only part of the rows carry a size: once, few, many, or a class if the clone is expanded.

V gene	J gene	clone size	D gene	CDR3 DNA	CDR3 protein
TRBV5-4	TRBJ2-2	-	-	TGTGCCAGCAGCTCTAGTGTCGGGGAGCTGTTTTTT	CASSSSVGELFF
TRBV30	TRBJ1-5	once	-	TGTGCCTGGAGTGCCGAGACAGGATATCAGCCCCAGCATTTT	CAWSAETGYQPQHF
TRBV30	TRBJ2-2	-	-	TGTGCCTGGGACGGAACGAACACCGGGGAGCTGTTTTTT	CAWDGTNTGELFF
TRBV19	TRBJ1-5	few	-	TGTGCCAGTAGTATAACAGGGTGGCTCAATCAGCCCCAGCATTTT	CASSITGWLNQPQHF
TRBV2	TRBJ1-6	-	-	TGTGCCAGTTGGGACGGACGGATTAATTCACCCCTCCACTTT	CASWDGRINSPLHF
TRBV19	TRBJ1-1	few	-	TGTGCCAGTAGATCAGGGGCGAACACTGAAGCTTTCTTT	CASRSGANTEAFF
TRBV21-1	TRBJ2-7	-	-	TGTGCCAGCAGCAGGAAAAAGGGACTTACAGGGGAGGACAACGAGCAGTACTTC	CASSRKKGLTGEDNEQYF
TRBV29-1	TRBJ1-1	-	-	TGCAGCGTTAACAGGGAGGACACTGAAGCTTTCTTT	CSVNREDTEAFF
TRBV6-4	TRBJ2-3	-	-	TGTGCCAGCAGTGACTCGAGAGGGGCCACAGATACGCAGTATTTT	CASSDSRGATDTQYF
TRBV12-3/TRBV12-4	TRBJ1-1	once	TRBD1	TGTGCCAGCAGCCCGGACAGGGGGCTTACTGAAGCTTTCTTT	CASSPDRGLTEAFF
TRBV5-4	TRBJ1-2	-	TRBD1	TGTGCCGGGGGGACAGGGGTACTTGGCTACACCTTC	CAGGTGVLGYTF
TRBV11-2	TRBJ2-1	-	TRBD1	TGTGCCAGCAGCTTCCCCCGGAACCCGGAAGGGGGCAGGTACAATGAGCAGTTCTTC	CASSFPRNPEGGRYNEQFF
TRBV7-9	TRBJ1-1	-	-	TGTGCCAGCAGCCCCATATCCCACCTGGACATGAACACTGAAGCTTTCTTT	CASSPISHLDMNTEAFF
TRBV3-1	TRBJ2-1	-	TRBD2	TGTGCCAGCAGCCAAACCAAGGGACTAGCGGGAGAAGGCAGGGAGCAGTTCTTC	CASSQTKGLAGEGREQFF
TRBV4-1	TRBJ1-1	-	TRBD1	TGCGCCAGCAGCCAGCTCCAGGGGGGCACTGAAGCTTTCTTT	CASSQLQGGTEAFF
TRBV5-1	TRBJ1-4	-	-	TGCGCCAGCAGCTCCTGGGAGGGTGAAAAACTGTTTTTT	CASSSWEGEKLFF
TRBV12-3/TRBV12-4	TRBJ1-5	-	-	TGTGCCAGCAGTCGCATCGCCCGTTTCCCCCAGCATTTT	CASSRIARFPQHF
TRBV30	TRBJ2-1	once	TRBD1	TGTGCCTGGAGCTCAACAGGGGTTGCCTACAATGAGCAGTTCTTC	CAWSSTGVAYNEQFF
TRBV10-2	TRBJ1-1	-	-	TGTGCCAGCAGTGAATCAGGGTACACTGAAGCTTTCTTT	CASSESGYTEAFF
TRBV28	TRBJ1-4	-	-	TGTGCCAGCAGTTTATTGGCGACCCGAGCAACTAATGAAAAACTGTTTTTT	CASSLLATRATNEKLFF
TRBV5-6	TRBJ2-7	-	TRBD2	TGTGCCAGCAGCGGGACTAGCGGGACGAGCTCCTACGAGCAGTACTTC	CASSGTSGTSSYEQYF
TRBV6-1	TRBJ2-1	-	-	TGTGCCAGCAGTCCTGGGAGGGGGCGGGATGAGCAGTTCTTC	CASSPGRGRDEQFF
TRBV27	TRBJ2-7	-	TRBD2	TGTGCCAGCAAGGCGGGAGAATCCTACGAGCAGTACTTC	CASKAGESYEQYF
TRBV4-1	TRBJ2-3	-	TRBD2	TGCGCCAGCAGCCAAATTAGCGGGGGGACCCCTCATACGCAGTATTTT	CASSQISGGTPHTQYF
TRBV28	TRBJ2-7	-	-	TGTGCCAGCAGTTTGATCCTGGGGCACGAGCAGTACTTC	CASSLILGHEQYF
TRBV6-1	TRBJ1-1	-	-	TGTGCCAGCAGTCTCCATACAGGGTACACTGAAGCTTTCTTT	CASSLHTGYTEAFF
TRBV9	TRBJ2-1	once	-	TGTGCCAGCAGCGGCGGCGGGGCCTCCTACAATGAGCAGTTCTTC	CASSGGGASYNEQFF
TRBV27	TRBJ2-7	-	-	TGTGCCAGCAGCTGGCAGGGGATCTCCTACGAGCAGTACTTC	CASSWQGISYEQYF
TRBV27	TRBJ2-7	-	TRBD2	TGTGCCAGCAGAGAAGCGGGAGAAACCTACGAGCAGTACTTC	CASREAGETYEQYF
TRBV6-1	TRBJ2-4	-	-	TGTGCCAGCAGAAATTCCGCCGGGGTCGGCAAAAACATTCAGTACTTC	CASRNSAGVGKNIQYF
TRBV7-9	TRBJ2-7	-	TRBD1	TGTGCCAGCAGCTCTACCGGGACAGGGGTCCCCTACGAGCAGTACTTC	CASSSTGTGVPYEQYF
TRBV4-1	TRBJ2-7	-	TRBD2	TGCGCCAGCAGCCACGGGGTCCCAGCGGGGGGGCCTTACGAGCAGTACTTC	CASSHGVPAGGPYEQYF
TRBV11-2	TRBJ2-1	-	TRBD2	TGTGCCAGCAGCTTAGACCCGGGACTAGCGGGATTAAATGAGCAGTTCTTC	CASSLDPGLAGLNEQFF
TRBV28	TRBJ2-3	-	-	TGTGCCAGCAGCCCCATCCATGAGGATACGCAGTATTTT	CASSPIHEDTQYF
TRBV12-3/TRBV12-4	TRBJ2-1	-	-	TGTGCCAGCAGTTTAGGTCCGGGAGCACTGTACAATGAGCAGTTCTTC	CASSLGPGALYNEQFF
TRBV27	TRBJ2-7	-	-	TGTGCCAGCTCCGGGATAAGGGTGGCCGAGCAGTACTTC	CASSGIRVAEQYF
TRBV20-1	TRBJ1-1	-	TRBD1	TGCAGTGCTGGTAGCCGTGTGACAGGGGGCTTGAACACTGAGGCTTTCTTT	CSAGSRVTGGLNTEAFF
TRBV5-1	TRBJ2-4	-	-	TGCGCCAGCAGCCCCGGAGATGTGGGAACGGTATATACGAACATTCAGTACTTC	CASSPGDVGTVYTNIQYF
TRBV18	TRBJ1-1	-	-	TGTGCCAGCTCACCGGAGGGCAAATACACTGAAGCTTTCTTT	CASSPEGKYTEAFF
TRBV6-1	TRBJ2-7	-	-	TGTGCCAGCAGTGAAGGTGAAAGTTTGGGTTATACGGAGCAGTACTTC	CASSEGESLGYTEQYF
TRBV6-5	TRBJ2-7	-	TRBD2	TGTGCCAGCAGTGGGTGGTCCGGGACTAGGTACGAGCAGTACTTC	CASSGWSGTRYEQYF
TRBV7-9	TRBJ2-7	-	TRBD2	TGTGCCAGCAGCACCGGACTAGCCTGGGGCGAGCAGTACTTC	CASSTGLAWGEQYF
TRBV4-1	TRBJ2-5	-	TRBD2	TGCGCCAGCAGCCAAGGCGGGAGAGCCCAGTACTTC	CASSQGGRAQYF